Presented here are 21 T cell receptor beta chains from one specimen sequenced in a study of shared clonotypes between healthy human individuals. CD8 cells classed as naive were CD45RO-negative and positively selected for CCR7, excluding terminally differentiated effector memory CD45RA+ cells. Repertoires were generated with immunoSEQ multiplex PCR, while TCRdb's copy carries only in-frame clones and drops some. This table holds roughly 810,000 clones, just over 95% found once. What was sequenced was naive CD8+ T cells sorted from blood. The receptors were gathered from a man aged 25 to 45 in good health.

Written as DNA, the CDR3 is TGTGCCAGCAGTTTATCGTTCCCCGCTGGGGGGCTGAACACTGAAGCTTTCTTT. Its translation: CASSLSFPAGGLNTEAFF. The chain joins TRBV27 to TRBJ1-1, with a tentative D call TRBD1 (6 bases). The CDR3 has 18 amino acids. With 0 bases removed from V and 0 bases from J, the gap between germline ends came to 17 bases. The germline gives CDR1 MNHEY, CDR2 SMNVEV (reference sequence).

This chain uses TRBV28 with TRBJ2-1; perhaps TRBD2 as D (6 bases). CDR3 length: 15 residues. The germline V gene encodes CDR1 MDHEN and CDR2 SYDVKM. The V end was cut by 4 bases, the J end by 6 bases, with 16 bases between. The CDR3 here is CASSSEPGLPNEQFF. CDR3 DNA sequence: TGTGCCAGCAGTTCAGAACCGGGACTCCCCAATGAGCAGTTCTTC. Variable domain in full (rest from reference TRBV28 and TRBJ2-1): DVKVTQSSRYLVKRTGEKVFLECVQDMDHENMFWYRQDPGLGLRLIYFSYDVKMKEKGDIPEGYSVSREKKERFSLILESASTNQTSMYLCASSSEPGLPNEQFFGPGTRLTVL.

The chain links TRBV19 to TRBJ2-1; D remains unclear. The CDR3 has 14 residues. The germline V and J ends were trimmed by 5 bases and 10 bases, with 18 bases remaining between them. Germline loops: CDR1 LNHDA, CDR2 SQIVND (reference sequence). Here the CDR3 DNA reads TGTGCCAGTAGTTTTGGGATGAGCCTAAGAGAGCAGTTCTTC. Its protein is CASSFGMSLREQFF. The variable domain in full, completed from reference TRBV19 and TRBJ2-1, reads DGGITQSPKYLFRKEGQNVTLSCEQNLNHDAMYWYRQDPGQGLRLIYYSQIVNDFQKGDIAEGYSVSREKKESFPLTVTSAQKNPTAFYLCASSFGMSLREQFFGPGTRLTVL.

The chain couples TRBV14 to TRBJ2-7, with 8 bases aligning to TRBD2. Germline CDR1 reads SGHDN; CDR2 reads FVKESK. This CDR3 spans 14 amino acids. The V segment lost 4 bases and the J segment 3 bases; nucleotides outside the gene matches: 5. The CDR3 region is CASSPSGGGYEQYF. CDR3 DNA: TGTGCCAGCAGCCCATCCGGGGGGGGCTACGAGCAGTACTTC.

In regard to this clone: Other DNA sequences in the sample encode the same CDR3. This chain uses TRBV6-5 with TRBJ2-3; D unresolved. The germline V gene encodes CDR1 MNHEY and CDR2 SVGAGI. V lost 0 bases and J 6 bases, leaving 4 bases between the germline ends. CDR3 length equals 12 residues. This chain's CDR3 is CASSYSGDTQYF. Written as DNA, the CDR3 is TGTGCCAGCAGTTACTCCGGGGATACGCAGTATTTT.

The chain employs TRBV9 and TRBJ2-3, with TRBD2 matching 8 bases. The V gene's germline CDR1 is SGDLS and CDR2 YYNGEE. Trimming removed 0 bases from V and 5 bases from J; junction bases left unmatched: 8. This CDR3 region has 16 residues. CDR3 sequence (DNA): TGTGCCAGCAGCGTAGGAGGACTAGCCGACCTAGATACGCAGTATTTT. This encodes CASSVGGLADLDTQYF.

The DNA of the CDR3 is TGTGCCAGCAGCCAAGGTTCAGGGAACTATGGCTACACCTTC. Amino acid sequence: CASSQGSGNYGYTF. The V call is TRBV14, the J call TRBJ1-2; D perhaps matches TRBD1 (5 bases). Per the germline V gene, CDR1 is SGHDN and CDR2 is FVKESK. V was pared by 1 base and J by 2 bases, with 8 bases between. The CDR3 consists of 14 residues.

The sample holds one count of this clone. The V and J genes are TRBV7-8 and TRBJ2-1, with TRBD2 matching over 9 bases. V dropped 5 bases and J dropped 3; count of bases not matched to a gene: 23. This CDR3 has 21 residues. Germline CDR1 reads SGHVS; CDR2 reads FQNEAQ. The CDR3: CASSPGVGSGRPSIVYNEQFF. The CDR3 region has the DNA TGTGCCAGCAGCCCAGGGGTCGGGAGCGGGAGGCCCTCAATAGTCTACAATGAGCAGTTCTTC.

As regards this clone: The same CDR3 is also encoded by other DNA sequences in this sample. The chain uses TRBV27 and TRBJ2-1; D gene unclear. Germline V gene sequence: CDR1 MNHEY, CDR2 SMNVEV (reference sequence). There are 12 residues in the CDR3. V was pared by 3 bases and J by 7 bases, with 7 bases between. The CDR3 DNA sequence: TGTGCCAGCAGTTTTTCGGGTAATGAGCAGTTCTTC. Its protein product is CASSFSGNEQFF.

The CDR3 reads CAWTLAGQTYEQYF. In DNA, the CDR3 is TGTGCCTGGACACTAGCGGGTCAGACCTACGAGCAGTACTTC. V is TRBV30 and J is TRBJ2-7; 9 positions agree with TRBD2. This CDR3 region has 14 residues. Germline assignment: CDR1 GTSNPN and CDR2 SVGIG (reference sequence). J gave up 2 bases and V 4 bases, and 6 bases lay outside the gene matches.

This chain links TRBV4-2 with TRBJ2-3, with 7 bases lining up with TRBD2. The CDR3 length is 14 residues. The V and J ends lost 4 bases and 4 bases, in that order; junction bases with no gene match: 5. CDR1 and CDR2 from the germline V gene are LGHNA and YNFKEQ. Written as DNA, the CDR3 is TGTGCCAGCAGCCCTCGACTAGCCGCAGATACGCAGTATTTT. This encodes CASSPRLAADTQYF.

The chain recombines TRBV23-1 with TRBJ2-4; D might be TRBD1 (6 bases). TRBV23-1 is recorded as an ORF, its role being uncertain. The CDR3 consists of 9 residues. Deletions cut 8 bases from V and 15 bases from J, with 11 bases between. The CDR3: CASVGARYF. The CDR3 coding sequence is TGCGCCAGCGTGGGGGCCCGGTACTTC.

The chain is built from TRBV2 and TRBJ2-7; the D gene is possibly TRBD2 (6 bases). The CDR3 has 13 residues. Deletions cut 10 bases from V and 4 bases from J, with 17 bases between. Germline V gene data show CDR1 as SNHLY and CDR2 as FYNNEI. In nucleotides, the CDR3 is TGTGCCACTGCGCACCGGGAGAGTTACGAGCAGTACTTC. The encoded protein is CATAHRESYEQYF.

This chain uses TRBV27 with TRBJ2-7; a possible D gene is TRBD2 (6 bases). There are 15 residues in the CDR3. CDR1 is MNHEY and CDR2 is SMNVEV in the germline V gene (reference sequence). V lost 6 bases and J 2 bases, leaving 17 bases between the germline ends. The DNA for the CDR3 is TGTGCCAGCAGCCCCTCCGGGACTTTTACCTACGAGCAGTACTTC. The encoded protein is CASSPSGTFTYEQYF.

V usage is TRBV20-1 and J usage is TRBJ1-1; maybe TRBD1 (5 bases). Germline V CDR1 and CDR2: DFQATT, SNEGSKA (reference sequence). With 0 bases removed from V and 10 bases from J, the gap between germline ends came to 9 bases. The CDR3 has 11 amino acids. The CDR3 loop is CSARDQRGAFF. The DNA of the CDR3 is TGCAGTGCTAGAGATCAGAGGGGAGCTTTCTTT.

The chain couples TRBV6-6 to TRBJ1-1; D unclear. Per the germline V gene, CDR1 is MNHNY and CDR2 is SVGAGI (reference sequence). V lost 2 bases, J lost 3 bases, and 7 bases lay in between. CDR3 size: 13 residues. CDR3 region: CASSYLFDTEAFF. The CDR3 coding sequence is TGTGCCAGCAGTTACCTGTTTGACACTGAAGCTTTCTTT.

The chain has TRBV28 and TRBJ1-4; D perhaps matches TRBD1 (6 bases). The germline V and J ends were trimmed by 5 bases and 2 bases, with 12 bases remaining between them. Germline CDR1 is MDHEN and CDR2 is SYDVKM. The CDR3 has 15 residues. The CDR3 here is CASSNFRGTNEKLFF. In DNA, the CDR3 is TGTGCCAGCAGTAACTTCAGGGGTACTAATGAAAAACTGTTTTTT.

J is TRBJ2-3 and V is TRBV7-3; D gene uncertain. In germline, CDR1 is SGHTA, CDR2 FQGTGA. The CDR3 is 14 amino acids. Trimming took 2 bases from V and 4 from J, leaving 10 bases between them. In nucleotides, the CDR3 is TGTGCCAGCAGCTTAGTGGGCTCGGCAGATACGCAGTATTTT. Translating gives CASSLVGSADTQYF.

A remark on this clone: At one end, the junction sequence differs from germline, possibly due to a read error. The rearrangement uses TRBV7-9 and TRBJ2-7, with TRBD1 matching over 8 bases. From germline, CDR1 is SEHNR and CDR2 FQNEAQ (reference sequence). The CDR3 is 15 amino acids. Here the CDR3 DNA reads TGTGCCAGCAGGTTTGACAGGGGCATGTCCTATGAGCAGTACTTC. The encoded protein is CASRFDRGMSYEQYF.

The chain is built from TRBV5-1 and TRBJ2-1; 10 bases are shared with TRBD1. The CDR3 spans 14 residues. Germline V gives CDR1 SGHRS, CDR2 YFSETQ. J gave up 6 bases and V 2 bases, and 2 bases lay outside the gene matches. The CDR3 loop is CASSLDRGPNEQFF. CDR3 DNA: TGCGCCAGCAGCTTAGACAGGGGGCCCAATGAGCAGTTCTTC.

The rearrangement uses TRBV27 and TRBJ2-7, with 7 positions matching TRBD2. The length of the CDR3 is 12 residues. Germline CDR1 reads MNHEY; CDR2 reads SMNVEV (reference sequence). Germline trimming cut 6 bases from V and 6 bases from J; bases unmatched to any gene: 5. CDR3 sequence reads: CASRAGVSEQYF. The CDR3, as DNA: TGTGCCAGCAGGGCGGGAGTTAGCGAGCAGTACTTC.